Following are 21 T cell receptor beta chains from one sample sequenced in a study of T cell repertoires in cytomegalovirus infection (dated by TCRdb to between 2018 and 2021). The sample was run on an Illumina HiSeq 1500. TCRdb trimmed public reads at Q25 via fastp, called clones via MiXCR and kept in-frame beta chains. When rows share a CDR3 protein, they turn into one entry using the most common DNA and genes. A total of 340,000 or so distinct CDR3 sequences appear in this sample, 25% of them only once. The ten largest clones take up roughly 13% of the sample. Reading the label with the study, this specimen's treatment or condition is: in vitro stimulation with specific CMV peptide epitopes to enrich CMV-specific T cells. No antigen is known for these receptors. Sequences were derived from cultured PBMCs, sampled from culture after CMV antigen stimulation. These receptor sequences come from a human donor in good health (CMV status not recorded). Some clones in this sample may be carry-over from other donors' samples.

The gene calls are TRBV12-3 or TRBV12-4 and TRBJ1-3; D gene unclear. V shed 7 bases and J shed 0 bases, with 13 bases lying between them. This CDR3 has 15 amino acids. The DNA for the CDR3 is TGTGCCAGCACCCCCCTGGGATTCTCTGGAAACACCATATATTTT. The encoded protein is CASTPLGFSGNTIYF.

The chain combines TRBV18 with TRBJ2-5, with 8 nucleotides matching TRBD2. With 3 bases clipped from V and 5 bases from J, the junction kept 5 bases outside the gene matches. Germline assignment: CDR1 KGHSH and CDR2 LQKENI. This CDR3 spans 14 amino acids. CDR3 residues: CASSPQTSVETQYF. DNA for the CDR3: TGTGCCAGCTCACCTCAGACTAGCGTGGAGACCCAGTACTTC.

V gene TRBV27 combines with J gene TRBJ2-7; possibly TRBD1 or TRBD2 for D (5 bases each). CDR1 and CDR2 (germline): MNHEY, SMNVEV (reference sequence). CDR3 size: 13 residues. Deletions cut 3 bases from V and 7 bases from J, with 13 bases between. The CDR3 DNA reads as TGTGCCAGCAGTTTTGGGACCACTAAGGAGCAGTACTTC. It is translated as CASSFGTTKEQYF.

The V and J genes are TRBV6-1 and TRBJ1-4; tentatively, D is TRBD1 (5 bases). The ends were cut back, 6 bases at V and 0 bases at J, with 8 bases in the middle. The CDR3 extends over 14 amino acids. Per the germline V gene, CDR1 is MNHNS and CDR2 is SASEGT. The CDR3, as DNA: TGTGCCAGCAGAGGGACGGCAACTAATGAAAAACTGTTTTTT. Translating it yields CASRGTATNEKLFF.

This clonotype was detected many times. V is TRBV6-1 and J is TRBJ2-1; 11 nucleotides agree with TRBD2. CDR1 and CDR2 (germline): MNHNS, SASEGT. Unmatched junction bases numbered 18, after V lost 1 base and J lost 7 bases. CDR3 length: 20 residues. The CDR3 nucleotides read TGTGCCAGCAGTGAAGTGGTGGGACTAGCGGCGAGATCCGGGTTGAATGAGCAGTTCTTC. Translating gives CASSEVVGLAARSGLNEQFF.

DNA of the CDR3: TGCAGCGTTGAAAATGACCGGACCTATGGCTACACCTTC. Amino acid sequence: CSVENDRTYGYTF. The V call is TRBV29-1, the J call TRBJ1-2; D is unclear. Germline loops: CDR1 SQVTM, CDR2 ANQGSEA. The V gene lost 2 bases and the J gene lost 4 bases, with 11 bases spanning the gap. The CDR3 length is 13 residues.

The chain employs TRBV5-4 and TRBJ2-3, with D maybe TRBD2 (5 bases). V gave up 6 bases and J gave up 4 bases, with 15 bases separating them. This CDR3 has 14 amino acids. Germline CDR1 is SGHNT and CDR2 is YYREEE (reference sequence). The CDR3 loop is CASTPVGSSDTQYF. The DNA of the CDR3 is TGTGCCAGCACCCCGGTGGGGAGTTCAGATACGCAGTATTTT.

The chain has TRBV20-1 and TRBJ2-4; D call uncertain. V was shortened by 7 bases and J by 1 base, with 11 bases between the two germline ends. The CDR3 length is 13 residues. Germline CDR1 and CDR2: DFQATT and SNEGSKA (reference sequence). The CDR3 DNA sequence: TGCAGTGGGAATTACCAGGCCAAAAACATTCAGTACTTC. Encoded protein: CSGNYQAKNIQYF.

In this sample, this clonotype turned up a few times. This chain's CDR3 is CASSPSLSSAGELFF. The CDR3 DNA reads TGTGCCAGCAGCCCTAGCCTTAGCAGTGCCGGGGAGCTGTTTTTT. The V call is TRBV7-2, the J call TRBJ2-2, with D tentatively TRBD2 (5 bases). There are 15 residues in the CDR3. Deletions cut 5 bases from V and 6 bases from J, with 16 bases between. The V gene's germline CDR1 is SGHTA and CDR2 FQGNSA.

This clonotype was counted between two and nine times. The chain carries TRBV15 and TRBJ2-7, with D perhaps assigned TRBD1 or TRBD2 (5 bases each). Germline V gene sequence: CDR1 LNHNV, CDR2 YYDKDF (reference sequence). V was trimmed by 0 bases and J by 0 bases, leaving 15 bases between them. The CDR3 has 17 amino acids. CDR3: CATSRDLRGHFSYEQYV. CDR3 DNA sequence: TGTGCCACCAGCAGAGATTTGAGGGGTCACTTCTCCTACGAGCAGTACGTC.

The chain employs TRBV20-1 and TRBJ2-7, with a possible D match to TRBD1 (6 bases). Trimming removed 5 bases at V and 2 bases at J, with 13 bases between. This CDR3 is 13 amino acids long. Germline lookup yields CDR1 DFQATT and CDR2 SNEGSKA (reference sequence). CDR3 protein: CSAWSGHAYEQYF. DNA for the CDR3: TGCAGTGCTTGGTCGGGACATGCCTACGAGCAGTACTTC.

This clonotype has more than one count but fewer than ten. The chain recombines TRBV3-1 with TRBJ2-7, with TRBD1 identical over 9 bases. This CDR3 spans 16 amino acids. The junction had 13 bases not matched to a gene; V was cut back by 4 bases and J by 6 bases. Germline V lookup: CDR1 LGHDT, CDR2 YNNKEL (reference sequence). CDR3 sequence: CASSPAAGTGSGEQYV. The CDR3 bases are TGTGCCAGCAGCCCCGCCGCCGGGACAGGGTCTGGCGAGCAGTACGTC.

The chain recombines TRBV10-3 with TRBJ2-2; 7 nucleotides agree with TRBD1. This CDR3 has 14 residues. Germline-derived CDR1 and CDR2 are ENHRY and SYGVKD. V was clipped by 10 bases and J by 2 bases; unmatched bases: 7. The chain's CDR3 is CATRQGLNTGELFF. CDR3 DNA sequence: TGTGCCACCAGACAGGGATTAAACACCGGGGAGCTGTTTTTT.

In its sample, this clonotype was seen a few times. V and J are TRBV25-1 and TRBJ2-5; D unclear. Germline loops: CDR1 MGHDK, CDR2 SYGVNS. CDR3 length: 13 amino acids. Trimming removed 2 bases at V and 5 bases at J, with 9 bases between. CDR3: CASSEGHWETQYF. DNA for the CDR3: TGTGCCAGCAGTGAAGGCCATTGGGAGACCCAGTACTTC.

This clonotype appeared a single time. The chain employs TRBV7-9 and TRBJ2-1; 8 bases line up with TRBD2. This CDR3 contains 17 residues. Germline V lookup: CDR1 SEHNR, CDR2 FQNEAQ (reference sequence). The junction had 11 bases not matched to a gene; V was cut back by 5 bases and J by 2 bases. In DNA, the CDR3 is TGTGCCAGCAGCCCGCCCGGTAGCGGGAACGCCTACAATGAGCAGTTCTTC. This sequence encodes CASSPPGSGNAYNEQFF.

Only a few counts were recorded for this clonotype. This chain joins TRBV12-5 and TRBJ1-2; a possible D gene is TRBD1 (5 bases). This CDR3 has 15 amino acids. Germline V CDR1 and CDR2: LGHNT, FRNRAP. V gave up 6 bases and J gave up 4 bases, with 18 bases separating them. The CDR3 loop reads CASGPALTVGYGYTF. The CDR3 DNA reads as TGTGCTAGTGGCCCCGCCCTGACAGTGGGCTATGGCTACACCTTC.

There are a few counts of this clonotype. The V gene is TRBV6-5, the J gene TRBJ2-2; the D gene is possibly TRBD1 (6 bases). The germline V gene has CDR1 MNHEY and CDR2 SVGAGI. The CDR3 totals 15 residues. The V end was cut by 0 bases, the J end by 4 bases, with 9 bases between. In DNA, the CDR3 is TGTGCCAGCAGTTACTCGACGACAGGCACCGGGGAGCTGTTTTTT. It encodes CASSYSTTGTGELFF.

The V call is TRBV19, the J call TRBJ1-6; 9 bases line up with TRBD1. In germline, CDR1 is LNHDA, CDR2 SQIVND (reference sequence). V dropped 4 bases and J dropped 10; count of bases not matched to a gene: 14. This CDR3 has 17 residues. The CDR3 spells CASSRGSGTGLGSPLHF. The CDR3 DNA is TGTGCCAGTAGTAGAGGATCCGGGACAGGGCTTGGGTCACCCCTCCACTTT.

This chain uses TRBV19 with TRBJ2-1; D gene ambiguous. The V and J ends lost 4 bases and 6 bases respectively, with 16 bases between them. This CDR3 is built from 15 residues. Germline V lookup: CDR1 LNHDA, CDR2 SQIVND (reference sequence). The CDR3 DNA sequence: TGTGCCAGTAGTAGGGGATTAGAAGTGGGCAATGAGCAGTTCTTC. Amino acid sequence: CASSRGLEVGNEQFF.

This clonotype has at least ten counts. V gene TRBV10-3 combines with J gene TRBJ2-1; TRBD2 matches 7 bases. V lost 7 bases to trimming and J lost 7 bases; unmatched junction nucleotides: 13. This CDR3 has 15 residues. CDR1 and CDR2 from the germline V gene are ENHRY and SYGVKD. CDR3 sequence: CAITKWLAEGNEQFF. CDR3 DNA sequence: TGTGCCATCACTAAGTGGCTAGCGGAAGGTAATGAGCAGTTCTTC.

J is TRBJ2-3 and V is TRBV7-2; TRBD2 agrees at 7 bases. The germline gives CDR1 SGHTA, CDR2 FQGNSA. The J segment lost 5 bases and the V segment lost 1 base, leaving 3 bases of the junction unmatched. The CDR3 totals 14 residues. The CDR3 loop is CASSLVASGDTQYF. DNA of the CDR3: TGTGCCAGCAGCTTAGTTGCTAGCGGAGATACGCAGTATTTT.